This T cell receptor beta chain was sequenced during a study of T cell clones after liver transplantation. Study as a whole: Subjects received no induction therapy and standard immunosuppression until randomization at 12-24 months post-transplant.

CDR1 is KGHSH and CDR2 is LQKENI in the germline V gene. Deletions cut 4 bases from V and 5 bases from J, with 15 bases between. CDR3 length: 16 amino acids. Study-wide results and caveats: Low donor cell numbers restricted donor-reactive repertoire measurement in two subjects.

Sequencing was performed with immunoSEQ multiplex PCR; in TCRdb, only in-frame clones are kept and a portion is missing. The sample shows tens of thousands of clones, around 84% of them seen only once. As to this clone: As yet, its antigen is unknown.

The rearrangement uses TRBV18 and TRBJ1-6, with D perhaps TRBD1 (6 bases). The clonotype was recovered from a human patient who received a liver transplant. Some T cells may arise from the graft donor. Source: CD4+ T cells from blood, taken 24 months after liver transplant. Here the CDR3 reads CASSLNREGHNSPLHF. The DNA of the CDR3 is TGTGCCAGCTCACTTAACAGGGAGGGGCATAATTCACCCCTCCACTTT.